This TCR beta chain is from a study of regulatory T cells in long-lasting Graves disease. With respect to this clonotype: What it binds is unknown.

Study-level points and caveats: The sample size was small, and this may have reduced accuracy. Persistent Graves' patients showed less TCR diversity than newly diagnosed ones.

As to time point: persistent/refractory GD, antithyroid drugs over 5 years with positive TRAb. PBMC-extracted RNA yielded the TCR library. Assembly of TCR beta libraries relied on iRepertoire HTBI primers together with Arm-PCR of CDR3 regions. TCRdb called the multiplex PCR reads again in MiXCR, with one record for every CDR3 protein. Here the sample spans 500,000 to 800,000 distinct CDR3 sequences, roughly 30% being singletons. Material: peripheral blood mononuclear cells (PBMCs), obtained when the disease was refractory, from a patient treated with antithyroid drugs. This clonotype was obtained from a female donor with Graves disease.

CDR3 sequence (DNA): TGTGCCAGCAGCTTCAGCAGTCCGAACACTGAAGCTTTCTTT. Translated: CASSFSSPNTEAFF. The chain has TRBV5-6 and TRBJ1-1, with D uncertain. V was clipped by 2 bases and J by 1 base, with 9 bases between them. This CDR3 is built from 14 residues. Germline V gene lookup returns CDR1 SGHDT and CDR2 YYEEEE.